A selection of T cell receptor beta chains follows, all from one sample in a study of CD8 T cells in Susac syndrome. Each CDR3 protein gets one entry after TCRdb re-called the immunoSEQ multiplex PCR reads with MiXCR. The sample carries some 400,000 distinct CDR3 sequences, more than 70% recorded once. Sequenced input: CD8+ T cells from PBMCs. The source of these receptors is a human donor with multiple sclerosis. CDR3s include the opening cysteine and the closing phenylalanine or tryptophan. Expanded clones get a size class; other rows say once, few or many, or leave the size out.

j_call	v_call	clone_size	cdr3_aa
TRBJ1-4	TRBV5-1	NA	CASSLTGGPNEKLFF
TRBJ2-7	TRBV29-1	NA	CSVEDSDFEQYF
TRBJ1-1	TRBV27	few	CASSLAGQGNTEAFF
TRBJ2-3	TRBV27	NA	CASSLATKDTQYF
TRBJ1-4	TRBV27	NA	CASSLGRRGGEKLFF
TRBJ2-3	TRBV6-4	NA	CASSELGERTDTQYF
TRBJ2-7	TRBV27	NA	CASSFGTGPSEQYF
TRBJ2-1	TRBV4-1	NA	CASSQDGLAGGTYNEQFF
TRBJ1-1	TRBV10-3	NA	CAISEGRNTEAFF
TRBJ2-5	TRBV21-1	NA	CASSTLVGGGETQYF
TRBJ1-6	TRBV24-1	NA	CATSDLSFGRLNSPLHF
TRBJ1-1	TRBV2	NA	CASSEDVTEAFF
TRBJ2-7	TRBV29-1	NA	CSVFGPGTDSYEQYF
TRBJ1-5	TRBV12-5	NA	CASGLDNQPQHF
TRBJ2-3	TRBV29-1	NA	CSVRRTARGDTQYF
TRBJ1-2	TRBV27	NA	CASSLSAGVNGYTF
TRBJ1-1	TRBV9	once	CASSEGRDTEAFF
TRBJ1-2	TRBV3-1	NA	CASSQDKWAGHLVEANYGYTF
TRBJ1-5	TRBV7-6	many	CASSLDSNQPQHF
TRBJ1-4	TRBV19	NA	CASSNIGRTNEKLFF